Listed below are T cell receptor beta chains from one sample, sequenced in a study of cytomegalovirus exposure and HLA in healthy donors. This table comes from immunoSEQ multiplex PCR, and its TCRdb copy is limited to in-frame clones, with some not included. The sample comprises 120,000 or so clones, 80% of which are singletons, and approximately 10% rests with the top ten. The sequenced sample consisted of PBMCs. Receptors were obtained from a man between 25 and 39 years old in good health and CMV-seropositive. Each CDR3 is given with its conserved first and last residue. The order of the fields is clone size, D gene, CDR3 length, J gene, V gene, CDR3 protein, CDR3 DNA. A D gene is named only where the DNA matches it firmly. The listing skips clone size in some rows; elsewhere it reads once, few, many or a size class.

. | . | 15 | TRBJ1-6 | TRBV2 | CASSEARNSGSPLHF | TGTGCCAGCAGTGAAGCTCGCAACAGTGGCTCACCCCTCCACTTT
. | . | 17 | TRBJ1-5 | TRBV27 | CASSLRRGLFSNQPQHF | TGTGCCAGCAGTCTCCGACGCGGACTTTTTAGCAATCAGCCCCAGCATTTT
. | . | 14 | TRBJ2-2 | TRBV19 | CASSIYGRAGELFF | TGTGCCAGTAGTATCTACGGCAGGGCCGGGGAGCTGTTTTTT
. | . | 13 | TRBJ2-7 | TRBV19 | CASSPDSPYEQYF | TGTGCCAGTAGCCCGGACAGCCCCTACGAGCAGTACTTC
few | . | 13 | TRBJ1-2 | TRBV6-5 | CASSYGRSYGYTF | TGTGCCAGCAGTTACGGCAGAAGCTATGGCTACACCTTC
. | TRBD1 | 13 | TRBJ2-1 | TRBV6-1 | CASRTGKMDEQFF | TGTGCCAGCAGGACAGGGAAGATGGATGAGCAGTTCTTC
. | . | 14 | TRBJ1-3 | TRBV5-6 | CASSSQGTGNTIYF | TGTGCCAGCAGCTCACAGGGAACCGGAAACACCATATATTTT
. | . | 13 | TRBJ1-3 | TRBV6-5 | CASRRTAGNTIYF | TGTGCCAGCAGACGGACAGCTGGAAACACCATATATTTT
. | TRBD2 | 18 | TRBJ2-1 | TRBV27 | CASSLVERGGVSYNEQFF | TGTGCCAGCAGTTTAGTTGAGCGGGGGGGAGTATCCTACAATGAGCAGTTCTTC
few | TRBD1 | 15 | TRBJ1-2 | TRBV7-2 | CASSEGGRESGGYTF | TGTGCCAGCAGCGAAGGGGGCAGGGAGTCTGGTGGCTACACCTTC
. | . | 14 | TRBJ1-2 | TRBV18 | CASSSPRANYGYTF | TGTGCCAGCTCCTCCCCGCGAGCGAACTATGGCTACACCTTC
. | TRBD1 | 15 | TRBJ1-4 | TRBV5-1 | CASSPTGVRGEKLFF | TGCGCCAGCAGCCCGACAGGGGTCCGGGGTGAAAAACTGTTTTTT
. | . | 15 | TRBJ2-2 | TRBV6-1 | CASEYEGSRNGELFF | TGTGCCAGCGAGTACGAAGGGAGTCGGAACGGGGAGCTGTTTTTT
. | . | 13 | TRBJ1-6 | TRBV14 | CASSPGVNSPLHF | TGTGCCAGCAGCCCGGGGGTCAATTCACCCCTCCACTTT
. | . | 14 | TRBJ1-5 | TRBV5-6 | CASSLAGSPLPQHF | TGTGCCAGCAGCTTGGCAGGGTCCCCTTTGCCCCAGCATTTT
few | . | 14 | TRBJ1-5 | TRBV14 | CASSQDHREQPQHF | TGTGCCAGCAGCCAAGATCACAGGGAACAGCCCCAGCATTTT
. | TRBD2 | 15 | TRBJ2-2 | TRBV7-8 | CASSGGGLYTGELFF | TGTGCCAGCAGCGGCGGGGGTTTATACACCGGGGAGCTGTTTTTT
. | TRBD1 | 15 | TRBJ1-1 | TRBV7-8 | CASSTDRSRQPEAFF | TGTGCCAGCAGCACGGACAGGAGCCGCCAGCCTGAAGCTTTCTTT
. | . | 13 | TRBJ1-1 | TRBV7-9 | CASSGTSVTEAFF | TGTGCCAGTTCCGGGACAAGTGTCACTGAAGCTTTCTTT
. | TRBD1 | 17 | TRBJ1-5 | TRBV5-5 | CASSLRGTAYSNQPQHF | TGTGCCAGCAGCCTACGAGGGACAGCGTATAGCAATCAGCCCCAGCATTTT
. | TRBD1 | 14 | TRBJ2-7 | TRBV2 | CATWQGALTYEQYF | TGTGCCACCTGGCAGGGGGCCCTTACCTACGAGCAGTACTTC
once | TRBD2 | 17 | TRBJ2-5 | TRBV5-5 | CASSLAGTSGGWKTQYF | TGTGCCAGCAGCTTGGCCGGGACTAGCGGGGGATGGAAGACCCAGTACTTC
. | . | 15 | TRBJ2-7 | TRBV30 | CAWSTGGRAAYEQYF | TGTGCCTGGAGTACCGGAGGGAGAGCGGCCTACGAGCAGTACTTC
. | TRBD2 | 17 | TRBJ2-1 | TRBV6-1 | CASSGLAGGRSYNEQFF | TGTGCCAGCAGTGGATTAGCGGGGGGGCGGTCCTACAATGAGCAGTTCTTC